The sequence of this T cell receptor (beta chain) was determined in a study of cytomegalovirus exposure and HLA in healthy donors. Findings and limits, study-wide: The study reported that TCR beta sequences accurately predicted HLA-A and HLA-B alleles in most subjects.

PCR amplification relied on 60 Vbeta primers (plus 13 Jbeta primers). The data were produced by immunoSEQ multiplex PCR, yet TCRdb's version contains in-frame clones alone and is incomplete. The sample consists of about 160,000 clones, 65% to 85% of them appearing once. The V and J ends lost 6 bases and 0 bases respectively, with 12 bases between them. CDR1 SGHTA and CDR2 FQGNSA come from the germline V gene. The CDR3 contains 15 residues. In the case of this clone: Its matching antigen is unknown.

The material sequenced was PBMCs. The TCR sequence derives from a woman between 45 and 65 years old in good health and CMV-seropositive. The gene calls are TRBV7-2 and TRBJ1-3; D gene unclear. CDR3 in DNA: TGTGCCAGCAGGTTAACGGGGAGCTCTGGAAACACCATATATTTT. Amino acid sequence: CASRLTGSSGNTIYF.